The 8 T cell receptor beta chains presented below share a single source sample, sequenced in a study of CD8+ T cells in alopecia areata. Reverse transcription of extracted RNA yielded cDNA, which provided the sequencing template. Clones were read by immunoSEQ multiplex PCR, and TCRdb kept only the in-frame ones, dropping some. The data hold about 97,000 clones, with around 45% observed a single time. The sample consisted of CD4+ T cells sorted from blood. The source of these receptors is a human donor with alopecia areata.

CDR3 protein: CASKKGQSSSYEQYF. CDR3 sequence (DNA): TGTGCCAGCAAGAAAGGACAATCGAGCTCCTACGAGCAGTACTTC. The V call is TRBV6-5, the J call TRBJ2-7; D might be TRBD1 (5 bases). CDR1 and CDR2 from the germline V gene are MNHEY and SVGAGI. The CDR3 runs 15 residues. V was shortened by 7 bases and J by 0 bases, with 16 bases between the two germline ends.

The V and J genes are TRBV18 and TRBJ2-3; 8 bases are shared with TRBD2. Germline trimming cut 2 bases from V and 4 bases from J; bases unmatched to any gene: 8. CDR3 length equals 16 residues. Germline assignment: CDR1 KGHSH and CDR2 LQKENI. CDR3 in DNA: TGTGCCAGCTCACCAGTCCGGGGGGGCCTCGCAGATACGCAGTATTTT. Residues: CASSPVRGGLADTQYF.

The chain joins TRBV7-9 to TRBJ2-1; 11 bases fit TRBD2. This CDR3 has 15 amino acids. The V gene end was trimmed by 5 bases and the J gene end by 2 bases; junction bases not matched to a gene: 2. Per the germline V gene, CDR1 is SEHNR and CDR2 is FQNEAQ (reference sequence). Here the CDR3 reads CASSAGLAAYNEQFF. The CDR3 DNA reads as TGTGCCAGCAGCGCGGGACTAGCGGCCTACAATGAGCAGTTCTTC. Drawing the rest from reference TRBV7-9 and TRBJ2-1, the complete variable domain is DTGVSQNPRHKITKRGQNVTFRCDPISEHNRLYWYRQTLGQGPEFLTYFQNEAQLEKSRLLSDRFSAERPKGSFSTLEIQRTEQGDSAMYLCASSAGLAAYNEQFFGPGTRLTVL.

CDR3 in amino acids: CASLGFVGKNIQYF. Written as DNA, the CDR3 is TGTGCCAGTTTGGGGTTCGTCGGGAAAAACATTCAGTACTTC. The chain has TRBV28 and TRBJ2-4; D remains ambiguous. Per germline, CDR1 MDHEN and CDR2 SYDVKM. With 9 bases removed from V and 4 bases from J, the gap between germline ends came to 16 bases. The CDR3 has 14 residues.

This chain uses TRBV28 with TRBJ2-1; TRBD2 aligns across 8 bases. This CDR3 spans 19 amino acids. With V trimmed by 3 bases and J by 0 bases, 13 bases remained unmatched. CDR1 is MDHEN and CDR2 is SYDVKM in the germline V gene. CDR3 in DNA: TGTGCCAGCAGTTTTTGGACCGGGGGGGATCGTGGCTCCTACAATGAGCAGTTCTTC. Translated, it gives CASSFWTGGDRGSYNEQFF.

This clone was seen more than once but under ten times. The chain joins TRBV7-8 to TRBJ1-1; 7 bases map to TRBD1. In germline, CDR1 is SGHVS, CDR2 FQNEAQ. The CDR3 length is 14 residues. The V and J ends lost 0 bases and 4 bases, in that order; junction bases with no gene match: 2. This CDR3 is CASSLATGVTEAFF. As DNA, the CDR3 is TGTGCCAGCAGCTTAGCCACAGGGGTCACTGAAGCTTTCTTT.

Of note for this clone: A read error is likely, as this CDR3 ends without the conserved phenylalanine or tryptophan. No DNA is shown, since the ends of the CDR3 on it are uncertain; the CDR3 is the one TCRdb lists. The V gene is TRBV30, the J gene TRBJ1-4; TRBD1, the D gene given by the table, was not confirmed from the DNA. The CDR3 length equals 13 residues, ends included. Germline CDR1 GTSNPN, CDR2 SVGIG (reference sequence). The chain's CDR3 is CAWSLASLGTVII.

The V call is TRBV30, the J call TRBJ2-3; 13 bases agree with TRBD2. CDR3 length: 16 amino acids. The V and J ends lost 5 bases and 2 bases, in that order; junction bases with no gene match: 7. Per the germline V gene, CDR1 is GTSNPN and CDR2 is SVGIG (reference sequence). The CDR3 DNA follows: TGTGCCTGGGAAGAAGGGACTAGCGGGAACACAGATACGCAGTATTTT. Translation gives CAWEEGTSGNTDTQYF.